This TCR beta chain was observed in a study of CD8+CD57+ T cells in acquired aplastic anemia. Study as a whole: DNA per sorted CD4+ or CD8+ sample ranged about 0.2 to 30 ug, averaging 3.2 ug. Study findings and constraints: Researchers report that some 31 CD8+ CDR3 sequences appeared in both patients and controls. Statistical testing detected no significant gap in CD8+ Simpson's diversity between patients and controls.

This CDR3 spans 13 amino acids. V lost 7 bases and J lost 7; bases outside the gene matches: 6. Germline V lookup: CDR1 SGHRS, CDR2 YFSETQ. TCR beta VDJ and CDR3 profiles were obtained from a genomic DNA template. TCRdb redid the calling of the reads with MiXCR, one entry per CDR3 protein. The sample carries approximately 180,000 distinct CDR3 sequences, more than 45% recorded once. This clonotype was recorded many times. As yet, its antigen is unknown. By flow cytometry, patients selected for sequencing had shown an expansion of CD8+CD57+ cells. The sequence was obtained from a human donor with aplastic anemia. The V gene is TRBV5-1, the J gene TRBJ1-1; 11 nucleotides line up with TRBD1. The sequencing input was sorted CD4+, CD8+, or CD8+CD57+ T cells (not recorded which) from PBMCs. The CDR3 is CASGRDRGDEAFF. DNA for the CDR3: TGCGCCAGCGGCCGGGACAGGGGGGATGAAGCTTTCTTT.